These 3 T cell receptor beta chains originate from one sample sequenced in a study of blood T cell repertoires in COVID-19. Some clones are missing from TCRdb's copy, which holds only in-frame ones; the method was immunoSEQ multiplex PCR. The sample includes under 200,000 clones, around four fifths of them seen just once. The sequenced sample consisted of peripheral blood. The receptors derive from an older woman with COVID-19, enrolled during active disease.

V usage is TRBV5-1 and J usage is TRBJ2-6, with 7 bases aligning to TRBD1. V trimming: 0 bases; J trimming: 3 bases; junction bases outside the gene matches: 3. Germline V gene lookup returns CDR1 SGHRS and CDR2 YFSETQ. This CDR3 is 16 amino acids long. In DNA, the CDR3 is TGCGCCAGCAGCTTGGAGGGGGCAGGTGGGGCCAACGTCCTGACTTTC. It yields the protein CASSLEGAGGANVLTF.

The chain is built from TRBV4-1 and TRBJ1-2, with TRBD1 identical over 9 bases. Germline V gene lookup returns CDR1 MGHRA and CDR2 YSYEKL. The CDR3 runs 17 residues. The J segment lost 4 bases and the V segment lost 8 bases, leaving 17 bases of the junction unmatched. The CDR3 reads CASEETGTGSALYGYTF. CDR3 sequence (DNA): TGCGCCAGCGAAGAAACCGGGACAGGGTCCGCCCTCTATGGCTACACCTTC.

The gene calls are TRBV3-1 (or the pseudogene TRBV3-2) and TRBJ2-5; 9 nucleotides line up with TRBD2. Germline V gene data show CDR1 as LGHDT and CDR2 as YNNKEL (reference sequence). The V and J ends lost 2 bases and 5 bases, in that order; junction bases with no gene match: 9. CDR3 length equals 16 residues. DNA of the CDR3: TGTGCCAGCAGCCAATCAGCGGGGGGACCTTCGGAGACCCAGTACTTC. This sequence encodes CASSQSAGGPSETQYF.